These T cell receptor beta chains were read from a single sample in a study of T cell repertoires in cytomegalovirus infection. These receptors lack a known antigen. TCRdb ran MiXCR on the reads and lists one entry per CDR3 protein. This sample has some 500,000 distinct CDR3 sequences, with 30% to 40% found just once. The sample here was cultured PBMCs, taken from culture after CMV antigen stimulation. All receptors come from a human donor in good health (CMV status not recorded). Some clones in this sample may be carry-over from other donors' samples. CDR3s include the opening cysteine and the closing phenylalanine or tryptophan. A D gene is named only where the DNA matches it firmly. Expanded clones get a size class; other rows say once, few or many, or leave the size out.

-	12	TRBJ1-5	TRBV20-1	-	TGCAGTGCTAGAGAAGGTGATCAGCCCCAGCATTTT	CSAREGDQPQHF
TRBD2	17	TRBJ2-3	TRBV5-4	-	TGTGCCAGCAGCGAGAGACTAGCGGGTGGAGGCACAGATACGCAGTATTTT	CASSERLAGGGTDTQYF
TRBD2	16	TRBJ2-3	TRBV4-3	-	TGCGCCAGCAGCCAAGGAGCGGGAGATAGCACAGATACGCAGTATTTT	CASSQGAGDSTDTQYF
TRBD2	17	TRBJ2-5	TRBV4-3	-	TGCGCCAGCAGCCAAGTGTGGAGCGGGAGGGATCAAGAGACCCAGTACTTC	CASSQVWSGRDQETQYF
TRBD2	15	TRBJ2-1	TRBV4-1	-	TGCGTCAGCAGCCAAGGACTAGCGGGACCGGTGGAGCAGTTCTTC	CVSSQGLAGPVEQFF
-	16	TRBJ1-4	TRBV7-2	many	TGTGCCAGCAGCTTAGCGGGGGGGTGGGCTGATGAAAAACTGTTTTTT	CASSLAGGWADEKLFF
-	14	TRBJ1-2	TRBV7-9	few	TGTGCCAGCGCAGGGATTACCGGGGGGTATGGCTACACCTTC	CASAGITGGYGYTF
-	14	TRBJ2-3	TRBV6-6	many	TGTGCCAGCAGTTACTCGAGGCAGGGAAATACGCAGTATTTT	CASSYSRQGNTQYF
TRBD2	15	TRBJ2-7	TRBV10-3	-	TGTGCCATCAGTGAGCCGGGACTAGCGGGAGAGCGGCAGTACTTC	CAISEPGLAGERQYF
-	12	TRBJ1-1	TRBV7-2	few	TGTGCCAGCAGCTTTGTAGGCACTGAAGCTTTCTTT	CASSFVGTEAFF
-	15	TRBJ2-3	TRBV11-2	many	TGTGCCAGCAGCTTAGGGGTGGGGTCAACAGATACGCAGTATTTT	CASSLGVGSTDTQYF
-	15	TRBJ1-2	TRBV10-2	-	TGCGCCAGCAGCTCCCTCTTTGTCGCTAACTATGGCTACACCTTC	CASSSLFVANYGYTF
-	16	TRBJ2-1	TRBV19	once	TGTGCCAGTAGCCCTTCAGTCTCCCTGGCGGGGAATGAGCAGTTCTTC	CASSPSVSLAGNEQFF
TRBD2	14	TRBJ2-1	TRBV5-4	-	TGTGCCAGCAGCCCCGGGACTAGCTCCAATGAGCAGTTCTTC	CASSPGTSSNEQFF
TRBD2	19	TRBJ2-4	TRBV7-8	-	TGTGCCAGCAGCTGGGGACTAGCGGGGAGTGGGGTAGCCAAAAACATTCAGTACTTC	CASSWGLAGSGVAKNIQYF
TRBD1	14	TRBJ2-5	TRBV23-1	-	TGCGCCAGCAGACCATGGGACAGGGATGAGACCCAGTACTTC	CASRPWDRDETQYF
TRBD2	14	TRBJ2-7	TRBV5-1	-	TGCGCCAGCAGCTTGATCACTAGCGGGTACGAGCAGTACTTC	CASSLITSGYEQYF
-	15	TRBJ2-3	TRBV24-1	-	TGTGCCACCAGTGTAACAGGTGGGAGCACAGATACGCAGTATTTT	CATSVTGGSTDTQYF
-	17	TRBJ2-1	TRBV11-2	-	TGTGCCAGCAGCTTAGCGACCAATTTAGTGTCCTACAATGAGCAGTTCTTC	CASSLATNLVSYNEQFF
TRBD1	15	TRBJ2-1	TRBV10-3	few	TGTGCCATCAGTGACGGGCAGGGGGCATACAATGAGCAGTTCTTC	CAISDGQGAYNEQFF
TRBD2	18	TRBJ2-7	TRBV4-2	-	TGTGCCAGCAGCCAAGAGGAGAGCGGGAGGGCCGTCTCCTACGAGCAGTACTTC	CASSQEESGRAVSYEQYF
-	12	TRBJ1-1	TRBV5-6	once	TGTGCCAGCAGCTTGAGCCTCGGTGCGGCTTTCTTT	CASSLSLGAAFF
-	13	TRBJ2-5	TRBV20-1	-	TGCAGTGCTAGGGATTTGGGCGGGGAGACCCAGTACTTC	CSARDLGGETQYF
-	13	TRBJ1-5	TRBV14	once	TGTGCCAGCAGCCAATGGTCCAATCAGCCCCAGCATTTT	CASSQWSNQPQHF
-	15	TRBJ2-6	TRBV7-2	many	TGTGCCAGCAGCAGGCGCTTCTCTGGGGCCAACGTCCTGACTTTC	CASSRRFSGANVLTF
TRBD1	15	TRBJ2-1	TRBV29-1	-	TGCAGCGTTGAAGCCGCCGGGACAGGGGCCAATGAGCAGTTCTTC	CSVEAAGTGANEQFF
TRBD1	13	TRBJ2-1	TRBV29-1	-	TGCAGCGGGGGGACAGTGGGATACAATGAGCAGTTCTTC	CSGGTVGYNEQFF
-	14	TRBJ2-7	TRBV6-6	few	TGTGCCAGCAGTTACTCGGTTGGGACCTACGAGCAGTACTTC	CASSYSVGTYEQYF
TRBD1	17	TRBJ2-1	TRBV4-3	-	TGCGCCAGCAGCCAATCCCAGGGGGCCAGGGTCTACAATGAGCAGTTCTTC	CASSQSQGARVYNEQFF